This TCR beta chain is from a study of blood T cell repertoires in COVID-19. Germline V gene sequence: CDR1 SGHAT, CDR2 FQNNGV. The CDR3 extends over 14 amino acids. The V gene lost 5 bases and the J gene lost 0 bases, with 10 bases spanning the gap. Libraries were prepared by immunoSEQ multiplex PCR; TCRdb keeps only in-frame clonotypes and omits some of them. The sample has about 69,000 clones, approximately 85% seen once. This sequence originates from a human donor in a cohort sampled during active COVID-19. Input material: peripheral blood. The chain employs TRBV11-2 and TRBJ1-1; D may be TRBD1 (6 bases). The CDR3: CASSPDRLNTEAFF. The CDR3 nucleotides read TGTGCCAGCAGCCCCGACAGGTTGAACACTGAAGCTTTCTTT.